Following are 11 T cell receptor beta chains from one sample sequenced in a study of blood T cell repertoires in COVID-19. Produced via immunoSEQ multiplex PCR; TCRdb's table is partial and in-frame only. The sample consists of some 230,000 clones, around 86% of them appearing once. Sequenced input: peripheral blood. The receptors here all came from a woman of 80 years or more with COVID-19, enrolled during active disease.

The chain couples TRBV6-5 to TRBJ1-4; D remains ambiguous. Trimming stripped 5 bases from V and 12 bases from J, with 13 bases between. The CDR3 is 12 amino acids. Germline V lookup: CDR1 MNHEY, CDR2 SVGAGI. DNA for the CDR3: TGTGCCAGCAGTCCTTGGGAGTTGGAACTGTTTTTT. Residues: CASSPWELELFF.

The rearrangement joins TRBV3-1 (or the pseudogene TRBV3-2) to TRBJ1-2; D is possibly TRBD1 (5 bases). Germline CDR1 LGHDT, CDR2 YNNKEL (reference sequence). This CDR3 has 13 residues. Trimming pared 1 base from V and 4 bases from J, leaving 7 bases between. Here the CDR3 DNA reads TGTGCCAGCAGCCAAGGACAGACCTATGGCTACACCTTC. Translated: CASSQGQTYGYTF.

For this clone: Other DNA sequences of this sample code for an identical CDR3. J is TRBJ1-4 and V is TRBV9; 11 nucleotides align to TRBD1. This CDR3 has 17 residues. J gave up 0 bases and V 0 bases, and 1 base lay outside the gene matches. Germline V lookup: CDR1 SGDLS, CDR2 YYNGEE. For the CDR3, the DNA is TGTGCCAGCAGCGTAGGGGGACAGGGGGCAACTAATGAAAAACTGTTTTTT. This encodes CASSVGGQGATNEKLFF.

The CDR3 DNA follows: TGTGCCTGGAATCGCCAGGGAGGGTCACCCCTCCACTTT. Translated, it gives CAWNRQGGSPLHF. The chain is built from TRBV30 and TRBJ1-6; TRBD1 might be the D (5 bases). Germline loops: CDR1 GTSNPN, CDR2 SVGIG (reference sequence). The CDR3 covers 13 residues. Trimming cost V 4 bases and J 10 bases, with 14 bases left between them. Filled out from reference TRBV30 and TRBJ1-6, the complete variable domain reads SQTIHQWPATLVQPVGSPLSLECTVEGTSNPNLYWYRQAAGRGLQLLFYSVGIGQISSEVPQNLSASRPQDRQFILSSKKLLLSDSGFYLCAWNRQGGSPLHFGNGTRLTVT.

The chain recombines TRBV7-9 with TRBJ1-5; 11 bases are shared with TRBD1. The CDR3 consists of 16 residues. J lost 5 bases, V lost 6 bases, and 9 bases had no gene match. Germline lookup yields CDR1 SEHNR and CDR2 FQNEAQ (reference sequence). CDR3 residues: CASSRSGTGGHQPQHF. In DNA form, the CDR3 reads TGTGCCAGCAGTCGATCCGGGACAGGGGGACATCAGCCCCAGCATTTT.

The V and J genes are TRBV7-8 and TRBJ2-1; perhaps D is TRBD1 or TRBD2 (6 bases each). Germline V gives CDR1 SGHVS, CDR2 FQNEAQ. Trimming shortened V by 5 bases and J by 8 bases, and 19 bases separated the two germline ends. This CDR3 contains 15 residues. CDR3 amino acids: CASSGDRFPGDEQFF. Here the CDR3 DNA reads TGTGCCAGCAGCGGAGACAGGTTCCCGGGGGATGAGCAGTTCTTC.

The chain recombines TRBV11-3 with TRBJ2-1; D gene unclear. The CDR3 is 13 residues long. The ends were cut back, 0 bases at V and 6 bases at J, with 6 bases in the middle. Germline CDR1 reads SGHNT; CDR2 reads YENEEA. This chain's CDR3 is CASSLELGNEQFF. The CDR3 nucleotides are TGTGCCAGCAGCTTAGAACTCGGCAATGAGCAGTTCTTC.

This clone was observed many times. CDR3 protein: CASSVAPTVGNTIYF. The CDR3 nucleotides are TGTGCCAGCAGCGTAGCGCCCACGGTTGGAAACACCATATATTTT. The chain has TRBV9 and TRBJ1-3, with D unclear. CDR3 length: 15 amino acids. Germline V CDR1 and CDR2: SGDLS, YYNGEE. Trimming took off 0 bases at V and 3 bases at J, with 10 bases between the two ends.

This clone occurred a few times. V and J are TRBV5-6 and TRBJ1-1; D remains ambiguous. V gave up 4 bases and J gave up 6 bases, with 13 bases separating them. Looked up from germline, CDR1 is SGHDT and CDR2 is YYEEEE. The CDR3 consists of 13 residues. CDR3 protein: CASSDRRRSEAFF. The CDR3 region has the DNA TGTGCCAGCAGCGACCGGAGACGTTCTGAAGCTTTCTTT. Filled out from reference TRBV5-6 and TRBJ1-1, the complete variable domain reads DAGVTQSPTHLIKTRGQQVTLRCSPKSGHDTVSWYQQALGQGPQFIFQYYEEEERQRGNFPDRFSGHQFPNYSSELNVNALLLGDSALYLCASSDRRRSEAFFGQGTRLTVV.

The genes are TRBV7-3 and TRBJ1-2; D not resolved. Germline V gene data show CDR1 as SGHTA and CDR2 as FQGTGA. The CDR3 is 15 residues long. V lost 6 bases to trimming and J lost 4 bases, with 18 bases between them. The CDR3: CASSTQQSSPYGYTF. The CDR3 nucleotides read TGTGCCAGCAGTACACAGCAAAGTAGTCCCTATGGCTACACCTTC.

The chain has TRBV18 and TRBJ1-1; D unclear. The CDR3 contains 13 residues. CDR1 is KGHSH, CDR2 LQKENI, per germline. The V end lost 2 bases, the J end lost 3 bases, and 7 bases lay between the germline ends. CDR3 amino acids: CASSPGRDTEAFF. The CDR3 DNA is TGTGCCAGCTCACCAGGGAGGGACACTGAAGCTTTCTTT.